This TCR beta chain derives from a study of T cell responses to AZD1222 COVID-19 vaccine. The V gene's germline CDR1 is WNHNN and CDR2 SYGVQD (reference sequence). J was trimmed by 7 bases and V by 8 bases; bases with no gene match: 12. This CDR3 has 15 residues. Details on this clone: Its target is unknown.

Study findings and constraints: Donors in the cohort were predominantly white British and more often female, and clonal diversity was possibly underestimated.

Here immunoSEQ multiplex PCR was the method, and the copy in TCRdb shows in-frame clones only, minus some. The sample lists roughly 130,000 clones, 94% occurring once. The rearrangement uses TRBV10-1 and TRBJ2-1, with 9 bases that match TRBD2. The sample consisted of peripheral blood, taken on day 0 of AZD1222 vaccination. The source is an adult in good health. The CDR3 region has the DNA TGCGCCAGCGAGGGGGACCCGAGCGGGAGGAATGAGCAGTTCTTC. Translated: CASEGDPSGRNEQFF.